The present T cell receptor beta chain was sequenced within a study of blood T cell repertoires in COVID-19. Study summary: The origin of the acute and convalescent COVID-19 samples was the United States, Italy and Spain. From T cells, B-cell-depleted T cells, or PBMCs came the material, which was cDNA or gDNA.

Trimming stripped 6 bases from V and 3 bases from J, with 9 bases between. Germline-derived CDR1 and CDR2 are SQVTM and ANQGSEA. The CDR3 is 11 residues long. Per the original data handling: Cell counts per sample came from amplifying reference gene primers. Measured with immunoSEQ multiplex PCR; TCRdb has only the in-frame clones, and not every one. V and J calls plus clone size are reproduced from that table; the DNA served to infer D and trimming. The sample includes about 230,000 clones, roughly 81% seen only once; the top ten take around 0.98%. Material for sequencing was peripheral blood. The origin of this receptor is a man aged 40-49 years with acute or convalescent COVID-19. V usage is TRBV29-1 and J usage is TRBJ2-7; tentatively, D is TRBD2 (5 bases). This chain's CDR3 is CSVKTSYEQYF. CDR3 in DNA: TGCAGCGTAAAAACTAGCTACGAGCAGTACTTC.